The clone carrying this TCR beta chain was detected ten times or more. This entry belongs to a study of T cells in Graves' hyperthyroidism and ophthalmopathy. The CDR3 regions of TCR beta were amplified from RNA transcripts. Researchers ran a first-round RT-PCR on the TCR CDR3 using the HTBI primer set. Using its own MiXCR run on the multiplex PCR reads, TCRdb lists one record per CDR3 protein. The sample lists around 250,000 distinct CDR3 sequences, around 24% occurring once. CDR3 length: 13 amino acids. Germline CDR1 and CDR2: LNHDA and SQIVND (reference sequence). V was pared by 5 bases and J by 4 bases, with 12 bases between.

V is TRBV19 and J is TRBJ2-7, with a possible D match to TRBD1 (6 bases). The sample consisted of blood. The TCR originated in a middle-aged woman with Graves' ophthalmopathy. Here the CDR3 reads CASSSQGPYEQYF. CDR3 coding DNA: TGTGCCAGTAGTTCGCAGGGGCCATACGAGCAGTACTTC.